The rows below give T cell receptor beta chains drawn from one sample of a study of early T cells in non-severe SARS-CoV-2 infection. In TCRdb, the 5' RACE reads were re-called with MiXCR into one record per CDR3 protein. This table holds tens of thousands of distinct CDR3 sequences, around 9.3% found once. The sequencing used whole blood, collected at baseline. The origin of the receptors is an adult who was a healthcare worker with PCR-confirmed SARS-CoV-2 infection or an uninfected control (not recorded which). The CDR3 runs from the conserved cysteine through the conserved F or W. A D gene is named only where the DNA matches it firmly. Clone size, where shown, is once, few, many, or a class for clones that have expanded.

v_call,j_call,d_call,clone_size,cdr3_aa,cdr3_nt
TRBV19,TRBJ1-5,-,-,CASSTPETSNSNQPQHF,TGTGCCAGTAGTACCCCCGAAACAAGCAACAGCAATCAGCCCCAGCATTTT
TRBV10-3,TRBJ2-7,-,few,CASSGASYEQYF,TGTGCCAGCTCCGGGGCCTCCTACGAGCAGTACTTC
TRBV7-2,TRBJ2-1,TRBD2,-,CASSRWLAGYNEQFF,TGTGCCAGCAGCCGATGGCTAGCGGGGTACAATGAGCAGTTCTTC
TRBV30,TRBJ2-1,TRBD2,-,CAWSSGGTSYNEQFF,TGTGCCTGGAGTTCGGGGGGAACCTCCTACAATGAGCAGTTCTTC
TRBV20-1,TRBJ2-3,-,many,CSARDLLGTDTQYF,TGCAGTGCTAGAGACCTCCTCGGCACAGATACGCAGTATTTT
TRBV7-2,TRBJ2-3,-,many,CASSWTTDTQYF,TGTGCCAGCAGCTGGACCACAGATACGCAGTATTTT
TRBV29-1,TRBJ2-3,-,-,CSVTYSGAVPDTQYF,TGCAGCGTTACTTATTCGGGAGCAGTCCCAGATACGCAGTATTTT
TRBV28,TRBJ1-1,-,few,CASRRPTEAFF,TGTGCCAGCAGGAGACCCACTGAAGCTTTCTTT
TRBV4-2,TRBJ2-3,-,many,CASSQADTQYF,TGTGCCAGCAGCCAAGCAGATACGCAGTATTTT
TRBV12-3/TRBV12-4,TRBJ1-3,-,many,CASSVYPFRDSVAHTIYF,TGTGCCAGCAGTGTGTATCCCTTCCGGGACTCGGTCGCACACACCATATATTTT
TRBV3-1,TRBJ2-1,TRBD2,-,CASSQERGLAGNNEQFF,TGTGCCAGCAGCCAAGAGAGGGGACTAGCGGGAAACAATGAGCAGTTCTTC
TRBV5-1,TRBJ2-7,-,few,CASSFVSGPAYEQYF,TGCGCCAGCAGCTTTGTGTCCGGACCAGCCTACGAGCAGTACTTC
TRBV10-1,TRBJ2-3,-,-,CASGELDTDTQYF,TGCGCCAGCGGGGAACTAGACACAGATACGCAGTATTTT
TRBV2,TRBJ2-5,-,few,CASSEALGYQETQYF,TGTGCCAGCAGTGAAGCACTGGGGTACCAAGAGACCCAGTACTTC
TRBV29-1,TRBJ2-5,TRBD2,many,CSVGLAGGETQYF,TGCAGCGTGGGACTAGCGGGAGGAGAGACCCAGTACTTC
TRBV4-1,TRBJ2-1,-,few,CASSQGTAGTYNEQFF,TGCGCCAGCAGCCAAGGTACAGCGGGTACCTACAATGAGCAGTTCTTC